What follows are 6 T cell receptor beta chains derived from one specimen sequenced in a study of identical twins. TCRdb re-analysed the 5' RACE reads in MiXCR, keeping a single row per CDR3 protein. The profile shows 450,000 to 600,000 distinct CDR3 sequences, 20% to 25% of them singletons. The same data also went into a second study, on yellow fever vaccine responses in identical twins.

Sequencing used CD4+ T cells sorted from blood. The receptors come from a woman aged 18-29 years in good health.

The V gene is TRBV9, the J gene TRBJ2-1; perhaps TRBD2 as D (5 bases). The CDR3 contains 12 residues. The germline CDR1 and CDR2 sequences are SGDLS and YYNGEE. The germline V and J ends were trimmed by 7 bases and 3 bases, with 8 bases remaining between them. CDR3 amino acids: CASGSSYNEQFF. As DNA, the CDR3 is TGTGCCAGCGGGAGTAGCTACAATGAGCAGTTCTTC.

This clonotype was seen a handful of times. V gene TRBV10-3 combines with J gene TRBJ2-7; 7 bases are a match to TRBD2. V lost 5 bases, J lost 2 bases, and 6 bases stayed unmatched. Germline CDR1 reads ENHRY; CDR2 reads SYGVKD. The CDR3 consists of 14 residues. As DNA, the CDR3 is TGTGCCATCAGTAATAGCGGGCCCGCCTACGAGCAGTACTTC. Its protein is CAISNSGPAYEQYF.

This clonotype was seen only a few times. The V gene is TRBV12-3 or TRBV12-4, the J gene TRBJ2-1; 16 bases fit TRBD2. This CDR3 has 15 amino acids. V gave up 5 bases and J gave up 14 bases; unmatched junction bases: 9. CDR3 sequence reads: CASSAGTSGGGGKFF. For the CDR3, the DNA is TGTGCCAGCAGTGCCGGGACTAGCGGGGGGGGGGGGAAGTTCTTC.

This chain joins TRBV27 and TRBJ2-1, with 8 bases matching TRBD2. Looked up from germline, CDR1 is MNHEY and CDR2 is SMNVEV (reference sequence). The CDR3 has 15 residues. V was pared by 9 bases and J by 6 bases, with 13 bases of the junction left unmatched. CDR3 region: CASQYGGGTSNEQFF. CDR3 in DNA: TGTGCCAGTCAATACGGGGGCGGGACTAGCAATGAGCAGTTCTTC.

The genes are TRBV24-1 and TRBJ2-1; no firm D call. CDR1 is KGHDR, CDR2 SFDVKD, per germline. V was cut by 12 bases and J by 0 bases, with 11 bases left in between. The CDR3 is 13 amino acids. The DNA of the CDR3 is TGTGCCGTTAATAAAGACTCCTACAATGAGCAGTTCTTC. It translates to CAVNKDSYNEQFF.

The chain employs TRBV10-1 and TRBJ2-6; D gene uncertain. The CDR3 spans 16 residues. The V end lost 7 bases, the J end lost 0 bases, and 13 bases lay between the germline ends. The germline gives CDR1 WNHNN, CDR2 SYGVQD (reference sequence). In nucleotides, the CDR3 is TGCGCCAGCATCCCCCTTGTCAGCTCTGGGGCCAACGTCCTGACTTTC. Its protein product is CASIPLVSSGANVLTF.